This T cell receptor beta chain comes out of a study of cytomegalovirus exposure and HLA in healthy donors. Overall study findings and caveats: In vitro checks showed that a few CMV-associated chains really do target CMV antigens.

Researchers ran the PCR with 60 Vbeta and 13 Jbeta primers. The repertoire was sequenced with immunoSEQ multiplex PCR; TCRdb's copy has only in-frame clones and lacks some. The sample lists fewer than 200,000 clones; about 88% were seen once. As concerns this clone: Its target is not known.

This CDR3 spans 13 amino acids. V gave up 5 bases and J gave up 2 bases, with 9 bases separating them. CDR1 and CDR2 from the germline V gene are MNHEY and SVGAGI. J is TRBJ1-2 and V is TRBV6-5; D is unclear. The sequencing sample was made of PBMCs. This sequence originates from a girl under three years old in good health and CMV-seronegative. Here the CDR3 DNA reads TGTGCCAGCAGTCAGGCCCAGAACTATGGCTACACCTTC. This sequence encodes CASSQAQNYGYTF.